This TCR beta chain was found in a study of blood T cell repertoires in COVID-19. Donors of Cohort 3 who recovered were those that had two negative PCRs, clearance, or symptom resolution. In the authors' workflow: Estimation of nucleated cell counts relied on the amplification of reference gene primers. Produced via immunoSEQ multiplex PCR; TCRdb's table is partial and in-frame only. V, J and clone size derive from that table, while D and trimming were established from the DNA sequence. The data hold 150,000 to 200,000 clones, with less than 90% observed a single time. The CDR3 is made up of 14 amino acids. V trimming: 5 bases; J trimming: 10 bases; junction bases outside the gene matches: 9. Per germline, CDR1 SGHTA and CDR2 FQGNSA.

The clonotype was recovered from a woman between 45 and 65 years old who had recovered from COVID-19. This sequence joins TRBV7-2 and TRBJ2-1, with 9 bases aligning to TRBD2. The source material was PBMCs or T cells enriched from blood (not recorded which). CDR3 DNA: TGTGCCAGCAGCCCCAAAGCGGGGGGACTGGAGCAGTTCTTC. It encodes CASSPKAGGLEQFF.